This T cell receptor beta chain was profiled in a study of blood T cell repertoires in COVID-19. Study background: In each case, the material was cDNA or gDNA derived from T cells, B-cell-depleted T cells, or PBMCs.

Only in-frame clones appear in the TCRdb table, and some are missing; sequencing was by immunoSEQ multiplex PCR. The sample lists about 22,000 clones; over 80% were seen once. This clone was seen only once. Germline V gives CDR1 SQVTM, CDR2 ANQGSEA. The length of the CDR3 is 11 residues. Trimming cost V 6 bases and J 10 bases, with 13 bases left between them. The chain joins TRBV29-1 to TRBJ2-1; TRBD1 is a possible D gene (6 bases). The TCR sequence derives from a man of 80 years or more with active or convalescent COVID-19. The source material was peripheral blood. The DNA of the CDR3 is TGCAGCGTAAACAGGGTTGAAGAGCAGTTCTTC. Translation gives CSVNRVEEQFF.